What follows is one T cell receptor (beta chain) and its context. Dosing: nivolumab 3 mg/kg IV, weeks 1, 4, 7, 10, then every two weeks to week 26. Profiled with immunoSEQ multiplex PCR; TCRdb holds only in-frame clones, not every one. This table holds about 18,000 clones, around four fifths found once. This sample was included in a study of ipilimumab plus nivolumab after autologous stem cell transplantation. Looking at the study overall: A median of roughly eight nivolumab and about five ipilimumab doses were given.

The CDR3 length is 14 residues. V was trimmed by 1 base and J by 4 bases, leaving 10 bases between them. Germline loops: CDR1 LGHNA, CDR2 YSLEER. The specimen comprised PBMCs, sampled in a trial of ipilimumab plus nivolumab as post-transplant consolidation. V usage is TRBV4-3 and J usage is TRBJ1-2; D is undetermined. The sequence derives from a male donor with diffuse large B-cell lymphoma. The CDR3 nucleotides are TGCGCCAGCAGCCAAGCGCGGGGAAGCTATGGCTACACCTTC. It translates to CASSQARGSYGYTF.